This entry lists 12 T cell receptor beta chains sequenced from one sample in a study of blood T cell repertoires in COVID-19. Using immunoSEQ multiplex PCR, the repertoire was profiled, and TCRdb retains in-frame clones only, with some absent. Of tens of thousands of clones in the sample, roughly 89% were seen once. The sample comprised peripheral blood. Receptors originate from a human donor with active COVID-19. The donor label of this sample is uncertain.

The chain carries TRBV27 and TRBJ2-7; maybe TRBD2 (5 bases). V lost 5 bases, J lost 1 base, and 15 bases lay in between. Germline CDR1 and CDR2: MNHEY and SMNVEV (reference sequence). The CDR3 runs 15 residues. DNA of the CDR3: TGTGCCAGCAGTGTAAGCCCTGGCGGGTCCTACGAGCAGTACTTC. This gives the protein CASSVSPGGSYEQYF.

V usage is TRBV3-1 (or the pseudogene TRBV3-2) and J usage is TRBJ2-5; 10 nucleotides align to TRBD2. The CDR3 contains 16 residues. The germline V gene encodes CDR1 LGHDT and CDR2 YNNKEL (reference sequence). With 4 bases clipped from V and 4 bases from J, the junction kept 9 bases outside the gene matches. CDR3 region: CASSREREGERETQYF. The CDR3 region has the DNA TGTGCCAGCAGCCGTGAGCGGGAGGGGGAACGAGAGACCCAGTACTTC.

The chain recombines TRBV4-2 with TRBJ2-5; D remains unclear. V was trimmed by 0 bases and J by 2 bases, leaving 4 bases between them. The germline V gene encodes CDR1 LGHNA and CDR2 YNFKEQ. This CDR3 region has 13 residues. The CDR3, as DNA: TGTGCCAGCAGCCAAGAACTACAAGAGACCCAGTACTTC. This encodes CASSQELQETQYF.

The CDR3 DNA follows: TGTGCCAGCAGCGGAGGGACAGACTTGAAAAACATTCAGTACTTC. The encoded protein is CASSGGTDLKNIQYF. This chain links TRBV5-4 with TRBJ2-4, with D possibly matching TRBD1 (7 bases). The CDR3 totals 15 residues. V lost 4 bases and J lost 4, with 15 bases in between. Germline CDR1 reads SGHNT; CDR2 reads YYREEE (reference sequence).

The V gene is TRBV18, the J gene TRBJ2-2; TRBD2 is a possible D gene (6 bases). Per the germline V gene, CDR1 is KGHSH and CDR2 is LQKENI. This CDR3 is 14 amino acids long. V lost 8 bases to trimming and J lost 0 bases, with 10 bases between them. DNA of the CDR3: TGTGCCAGCCAGCGGGTCGCGAACACCGGGGAGCTGTTTTTT. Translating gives CASQRVANTGELFF.

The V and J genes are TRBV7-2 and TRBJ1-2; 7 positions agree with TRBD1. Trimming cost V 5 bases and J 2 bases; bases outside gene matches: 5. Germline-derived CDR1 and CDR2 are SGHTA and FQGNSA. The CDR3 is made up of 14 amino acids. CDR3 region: CASSPDRANYGYTF. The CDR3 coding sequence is TGTGCCAGCAGCCCTGACAGGGCGAACTATGGCTACACCTTC. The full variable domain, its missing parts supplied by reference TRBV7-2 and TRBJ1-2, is GAGVSQSPSNKVTEKGKDVELRCDPISGHTALYWYRQSLGQGLEFLIYFQGNSAPDKSGLPSDRFSAERTGGSVSTLTIQRTQQEDSAVYLCASSPDRANYGYTFGSGTRLTVV.

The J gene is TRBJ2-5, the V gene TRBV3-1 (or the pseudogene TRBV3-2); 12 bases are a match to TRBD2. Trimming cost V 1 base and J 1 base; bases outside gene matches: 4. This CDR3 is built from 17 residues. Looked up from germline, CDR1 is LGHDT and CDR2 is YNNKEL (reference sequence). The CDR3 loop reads CASSQVASGRAQETQYF. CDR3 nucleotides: TGTGCCAGCAGCCAAGTCGCTAGCGGGAGGGCCCAAGAGACCCAGTACTTC.

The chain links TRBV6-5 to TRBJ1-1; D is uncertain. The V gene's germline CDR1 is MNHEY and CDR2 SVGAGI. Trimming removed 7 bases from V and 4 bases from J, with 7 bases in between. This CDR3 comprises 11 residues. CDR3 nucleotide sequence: TGTGCCAGCACTGCCGGCACTGAAGCTTTCTTT. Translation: CASTAGTEAFF.

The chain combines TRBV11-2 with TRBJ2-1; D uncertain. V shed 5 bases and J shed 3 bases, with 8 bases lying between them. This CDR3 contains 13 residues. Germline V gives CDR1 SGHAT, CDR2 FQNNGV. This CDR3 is CASSAYYYNEQFF. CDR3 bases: TGTGCCAGCAGCGCTTACTACTACAATGAGCAGTTCTTC.

CDR3 protein: CASSIPGINGYTF. For the CDR3, the DNA is TGTGCCAGCAGTATCCCAGGAATTAATGGCTACACCTTC. The gene calls are TRBV28 and TRBJ1-2; the D is unclear. Trimming cost V 5 bases and J 6 bases, with 13 bases left between them. The germline V gene has CDR1 MDHEN and CDR2 SYDVKM. CDR3 length: 13 amino acids.

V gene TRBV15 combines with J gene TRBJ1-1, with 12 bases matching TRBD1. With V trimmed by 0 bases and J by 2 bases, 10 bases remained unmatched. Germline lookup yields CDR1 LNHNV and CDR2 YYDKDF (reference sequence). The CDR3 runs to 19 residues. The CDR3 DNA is TGTGCCACCAGCAGAGATCTCCCGGGACAGGGGGCGATTAACACTGAAGCTTTCTTT. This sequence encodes CATSRDLPGQGAINTEAFF.

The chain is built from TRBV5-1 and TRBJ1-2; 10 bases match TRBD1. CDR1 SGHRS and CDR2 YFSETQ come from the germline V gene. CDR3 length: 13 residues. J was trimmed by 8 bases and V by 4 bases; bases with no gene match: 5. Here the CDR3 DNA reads TGCGCCAGCAGCACTGGACAGGGGGGCGGCTACACCTTC. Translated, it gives CASSTGQGGGYTF.